The clone carrying this T cell receptor beta chain was counted many times. The record originates from a study of T-cell reconstitution after alpha-beta-depleted transplantation in children. This sample's TCRbeta library carried unique molecular identifier barcodes. TCRdb processed the PCR reads anew with MiXCR; each CDR3 protein has one entry. The sample shows 240,000 or so distinct CDR3 sequences, roughly 8.2% of them seen only once. The receptor was derived from a male patient aged 10-17 years who had a stem cell transplant for acute lymphoblastic leukemia, so the T cells may come from the graft donor. The sequenced sample was PBMCs, mostly from graft donor cells, obtained 180 days after TCRalphabeta/CD19-depleted stem cell transplant.

The CDR3 loop is CASNHRGGQPQHF. The CDR3 nucleotides are TGTGCCAGCAATCACAGGGGTGGGCAGCCCCAGCATTTT. This chain uses TRBV12-3 or TRBV12-4 with TRBJ1-5, with 7 bases matching TRBD1. With 7 bases clipped from V and 7 bases from J, the junction kept 7 bases outside the gene matches. The length of the CDR3 is 13 residues.